This is a list of T cell receptor beta chains from one sample in a study of OX40 agonist ivuxolimab in advanced cancers. The table came from immunoSEQ multiplex PCR; TCRdb's copy has only in-frame clones and leaves some out. The sample lists roughly 65,000 clones; roughly 90% were seen once. The source material was CD4+ or CD8+ T cells sorted from blood, sampled in a trial of the OX40 agonist ivuxolimab. The receptors come from an adult with an advanced solid tumor such as melanoma, head and neck, liver or kidney cancer. CDR3s include the opening cysteine and the closing phenylalanine or tryptophan. Fields, in order: CDR3 length, D gene, J gene, clone size, V gene, CDR3 DNA, CDR3 protein. D genes are given only for firm matches. Clone size is stated in some rows and not others, as once, few, many or a class when expanded.

15	NA	TRBJ2-5	few	TRBV5-1	TGCGCCAGCAGCTTGGTATCGGGAGTAAGAGAGACCCAGTACTTC	CASSLVSGVRETQYF
17	NA	TRBJ2-3	once	TRBV9	TGTGCCAGCAGCGTAGCTGGGCAGGGGGGGTACACAGATACGCAGTATTTT	CASSVAGQGGYTDTQYF
18	TRBD1	TRBJ1-5	NA	TRBV19	TGTGCCAGTAGTGCCGGGACAGGGGTCTCGGTGGCCAATCAGCCCCAGCATTTT	CASSAGTGVSVANQPQHF
15	NA	TRBJ2-7	NA	TRBV11-3	TGTGCCAGCAGCAAGGGGCCTTATGGCTCCTACGAGCAGTACTTC	CASSKGPYGSYEQYF
17	NA	TRBJ2-2	once	TRBV7-9	TGTGCCAGCAGCTCCCCAGGGGGGACTAGGGACACCGGGGAGCTGTTTTTT	CASSSPGGTRDTGELFF
18	NA	TRBJ1-2	NA	TRBV28	TGTGCCAGCAACTCTATGATCCCGGCGTACAGGGCTAACTATGGCTACACCTTC	CASNSMIPAYRANYGYTF
13	NA	TRBJ2-1	NA	TRBV13	TGTGCCAGCAGCAGAGACAGGCACAATGAGCAGTTCTTC	CASSRDRHNEQFF
14	NA	TRBJ2-7	NA	TRBV18	TGTGCCAGCTCAGCCCAGACGAGCTCCTACGAGCAGTACTTC	CASSAQTSSYEQYF
14	NA	TRBJ1-2	NA	TRBV30	TGTGCCTGGAGACATCTTGGGGGTAACTATGGCTACACCTTC	CAWRHLGGNYGYTF
13	NA	TRBJ1-2	NA	TRBV19	TGTGCCAGTAGTATAGACGGACCCTATGGCTACACCTTC	CASSIDGPYGYTF
13	NA	TRBJ2-1	NA	TRBV9	TGTGCCAGCAGCGTAGCCCAGCGCGATGAGCAGTTCTTC	CASSVAQRDEQFF
15	TRBD1	TRBJ2-1	NA	TRBV11-1	TGTGCCAGCAGTCGACCGGGACAGGGGGTAAATGAGCAGTTCTTC	CASSRPGQGVNEQFF
15	TRBD1	TRBJ2-2	NA	TRBV19	TGTGCCAGTAGTTTTGACAGGGGGCTCACCGGGGAGCTGTTTTTT	CASSFDRGLTGELFF
16	TRBD1	TRBJ2-2	once	TRBV7-3	TGTGCCAGCAGCTTGACAGGGGGTGCGAACACCGGGGAGCTGTTTTTT	CASSLTGGANTGELFF
12	NA	TRBJ1-6	NA	TRBV27	TGTGCCAGCAGTCAAAGGGCTTCACCCCTCCACTTT	CASSQRASPLHF
11	NA	TRBJ2-1	NA	TRBV28	TGTGCCAGCAGTAACGAGCAATGGCAGTTCTTC	CASSNEQWQFF
15	TRBD2	TRBJ2-2	NA	TRBV29-1	TGCAGCGCTGAATCTAGCGGGAGGGCCGCCGGGGAGCTGTTTTTT	CSAESSGRAAGELFF
14	NA	TRBJ2-7	NA	TRBV10-3	TGTGCCATCAGTGGCCGGGACGGATCCTACGAGCAGTACTTC	CAISGRDGSYEQYF
16	NA	TRBJ2-3	NA	TRBV5-6	TGTGCCAGCAGCTTATATAGCCAACGAGTCACAGATACGCAGTATTTT	CASSLYSQRVTDTQYF
14	NA	TRBJ2-7	once	TRBV27	TGTGCCAGCAGTTACCAGGTGGGTTTCCACGAGCAGTACTTC	CASSYQVGFHEQYF
15	NA	TRBJ1-6	NA	TRBV5-1	TGCGCCAGCAGCTTGGACAGGGCCTATAATTCACCCCTCCACTTT	CASSLDRAYNSPLHF
14	TRBD2	TRBJ2-1	NA	TRBV7-8	TGTGCCAGCAGCCCTCAGCGTGCGGGGGATGAGCAGTTCTTC	CASSPQRAGDEQFF
13	TRBD1	TRBJ1-2	NA	TRBV7-2	TGTGCCAGCAGCAGAGGGACAGGGTGGGGCTACACCTTC	CASSRGTGWGYTF
15	TRBD1	TRBJ2-7	NA	TRBV7-2	TGTGCCAGCAGCTTCGGACAGGGCCCACACAACGAGCAGTACTTC	CASSFGQGPHNEQYF
13	NA	TRBJ1-1	NA	TRBV7-9	TGTGCCAGCAGCGCTACAGTGAACACTGAAGCTTTCTTT	CASSATVNTEAFF
13	TRBD2	TRBJ2-3	NA	TRBV6-1	TGTGCCAGCAGGACTAGCTCGCCGGGTACGCAGTATTTT	CASRTSSPGTQYF
13	NA	TRBJ2-7	NA	TRBV6-1	TGTGCCAGCGGGCGGGGGCAGGGTTACGAGCAGTACTTC	CASGRGQGYEQYF
13	TRBD2	TRBJ2-7	NA	TRBV10-1	TGCGCCAGCGCTAGCGGGAGAAGCTACGAGCAGTACTTC	CASASGRSYEQYF
13	TRBD1	TRBJ1-1	few	TRBV11-2	TGTGCCAGCAGCCCTCCAGGGGGCACTGAAGCTTTCTTT	CASSPPGGTEAFF
13	NA	TRBJ2-3	NA	TRBV7-3	TGTGCCAGCAGCTCACGAGACACGGATACGCAGTATTTT	CASSSRDTDTQYF
17	TRBD2	TRBJ2-2	once	TRBV2	TGTGCCAGCAGTCCCCTCCGTGCGGGAGGGCCTGGGGGGGAGCTGTTTTTT	CASSPLRAGGPGGELFF
15	NA	TRBJ2-1	NA	TRBV7-3	TGTGCCAGCAGCTTAACCGCTCAGGTCTACAATGAGCAGTTCTTC	CASSLTAQVYNEQFF
15	NA	TRBJ2-1	NA	TRBV7-2	TGTGCCAGCAGCTTAGTGCGAGGGTCCTACAATGAGCAGTTCTTC	CASSLVRGSYNEQFF
14	TRBD1	TRBJ1-2	NA	TRBV7-9	TGTGCCAGCAGGTCCTTTGACAGGGCCTATGGCTACACCTTC	CASRSFDRAYGYTF
13	NA	TRBJ2-5	once	TRBV7-2	TGTGCCAGCAGCTTAGGGTTCTCAGAGACCCAGTACTTC	CASSLGFSETQYF
12	NA	TRBJ1-2	NA	TRBV28	TGTGCCAGCACCCCTTCCTCAGGGGGCTACACCTTC	CASTPSSGGYTF
16	TRBD2	TRBJ2-1	NA	TRBV6-6	TGTGCCAGCAGTTCCCCTAGCGGCAGCTCCTACAATGAGCAGTTCTTC	CASSSPSGSSYNEQFF
16	NA	TRBJ2-5	NA	TRBV18	TGTGCCAGCTCTGAGACGGACCTCCGCCTCCAAGAGACCCAGTACTTC	CASSETDLRLQETQYF
15	TRBD2	TRBJ2-1	once	TRBV7-9	TGTGCCAGCAGCTCAAGACTAGCGACCTACAATGAGCAGTTCTTC	CASSSRLATYNEQFF
14	NA	TRBJ2-2	NA	TRBV6-5	TGTGCCAGTCGAGTTAACGCGAACACCGGGGAGCTGTTTTTT	CASRVNANTGELFF
15	TRBD1	TRBJ2-5	NA	TRBV5-1	TGCGCCAGCACCCGGGGGGACAGGGGACAAGAGACCCAGTACTTC	CASTRGDRGQETQYF